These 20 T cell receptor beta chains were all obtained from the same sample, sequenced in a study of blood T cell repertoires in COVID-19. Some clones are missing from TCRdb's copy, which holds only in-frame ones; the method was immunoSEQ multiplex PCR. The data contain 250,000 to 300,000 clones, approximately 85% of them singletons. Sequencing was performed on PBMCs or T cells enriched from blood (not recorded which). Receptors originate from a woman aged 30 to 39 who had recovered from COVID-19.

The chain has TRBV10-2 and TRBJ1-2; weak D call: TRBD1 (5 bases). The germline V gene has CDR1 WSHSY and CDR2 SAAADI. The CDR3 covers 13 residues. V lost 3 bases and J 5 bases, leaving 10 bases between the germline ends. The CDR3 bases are TGCGCCAGCAGTGAACGGGCAGGGTATGGCTACACCTTC. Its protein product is CASSERAGYGYTF.

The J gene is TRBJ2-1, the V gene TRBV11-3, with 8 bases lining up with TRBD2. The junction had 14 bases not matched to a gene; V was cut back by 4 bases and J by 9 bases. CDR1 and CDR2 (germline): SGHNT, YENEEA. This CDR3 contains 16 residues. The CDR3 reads CASSSPGGGINAEQFF. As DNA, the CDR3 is TGTGCCAGCAGCTCCCCCGGCGGGGGGATAAATGCTGAGCAGTTCTTC.

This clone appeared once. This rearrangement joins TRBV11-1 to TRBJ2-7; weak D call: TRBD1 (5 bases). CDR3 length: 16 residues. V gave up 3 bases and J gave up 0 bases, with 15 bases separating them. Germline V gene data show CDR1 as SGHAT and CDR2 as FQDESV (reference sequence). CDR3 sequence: CASSFFVGHNSYEQYF. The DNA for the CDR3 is TGTGCCAGCAGCTTTTTCGTGGGGCACAACTCCTACGAGCAGTACTTC. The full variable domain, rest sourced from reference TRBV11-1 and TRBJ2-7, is EAEVAQSPRYKITEKSQAVAFWCDPISGHATLYWYRQILGQGPELLVQFQDESVVDDSQLPKDRFSAERLKGVDSTLKIQPAELGDSAMYLCASSFFVGHNSYEQYFGPGTRLTVT.

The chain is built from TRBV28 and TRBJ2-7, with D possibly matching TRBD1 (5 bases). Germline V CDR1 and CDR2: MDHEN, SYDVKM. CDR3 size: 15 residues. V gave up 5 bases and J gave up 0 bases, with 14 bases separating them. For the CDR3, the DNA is TGTGCCAGCAGTCTTAGGGGCAGCCTCTCCTACGAGCAGTACTTC. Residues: CASSLRGSLSYEQYF.

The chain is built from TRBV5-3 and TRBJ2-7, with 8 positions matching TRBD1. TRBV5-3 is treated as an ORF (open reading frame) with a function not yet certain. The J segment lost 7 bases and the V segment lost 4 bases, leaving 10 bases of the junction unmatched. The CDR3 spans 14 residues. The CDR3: CARSQDRALREQYF. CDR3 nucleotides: TGTGCCAGAAGCCAGGACAGGGCTTTACGTGAGCAGTACTTC.

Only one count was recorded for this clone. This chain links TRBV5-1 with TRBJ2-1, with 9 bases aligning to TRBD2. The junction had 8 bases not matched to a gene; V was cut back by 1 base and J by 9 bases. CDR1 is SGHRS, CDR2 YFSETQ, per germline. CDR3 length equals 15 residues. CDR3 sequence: CASSLLAGGRAEQFF. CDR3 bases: TGCGCCAGCAGCTTGCTGGCGGGAGGGCGGGCTGAGCAGTTCTTC.

The CDR3 reads CASSYSGEQYF. For the CDR3, the DNA is TGTGCCAGCAGTTATAGCGGGGAGCAGTACTTC. The genes are TRBV2 and TRBJ2-7; TRBD2 agrees at 7 bases. This CDR3 has 11 amino acids. After removal of 5 bases from V and 7 bases from J, the junction contained 2 bases not matched to a gene. CDR1 is SNHLY and CDR2 is FYNNEI in the germline V gene. Based on the CDR3 plus reference TRBV2 and TRBJ2-7, the full variable domain is EPEVTQTPSHQVTQMGQEVILRCVPISNHLYFYWYRQILGQKVEFLVSFYNNEISEKSEIFDDQFSVERPDGSNFTLKIRSTKLEDSAMYFCASSYSGEQYFGPGTRLTVT.

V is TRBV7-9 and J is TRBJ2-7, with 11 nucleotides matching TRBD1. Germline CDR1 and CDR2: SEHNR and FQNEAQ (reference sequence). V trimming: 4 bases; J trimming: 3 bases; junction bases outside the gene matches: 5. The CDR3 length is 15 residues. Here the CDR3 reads CASSSSGTGGYEQYF. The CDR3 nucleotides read TGTGCCAGCAGCTCATCCGGGACAGGGGGCTACGAGCAGTACTTC. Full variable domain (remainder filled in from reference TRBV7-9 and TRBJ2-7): DTGVSQNPRHKITKRGQNVTFRCDPISEHNRLYWYRQTLGQGPEFLTYFQNEAQLEKSRLLSDRFSAERPKGSFSTLEIQRTEQGDSAMYLCASSSSGTGGYEQYFGPGTRLTVT.

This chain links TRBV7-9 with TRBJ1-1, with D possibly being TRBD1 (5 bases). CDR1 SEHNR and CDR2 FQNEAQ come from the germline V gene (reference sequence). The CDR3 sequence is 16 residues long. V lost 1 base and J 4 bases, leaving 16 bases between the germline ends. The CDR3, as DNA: TGTGCCAGCAGCTTAGGGGAGGGGCGCGAAAGCACTGAAGCTTTCTTT. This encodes CASSLGEGRESTEAFF.

The CDR3 spells CASSFWASYEQYF. CDR3 nucleotides: TGTGCCAGCAGCTTCTGGGCGAGCTACGAGCAGTACTTC. The J gene is TRBJ2-7, the V gene TRBV7-2; unclear D gene. This CDR3 region has 13 residues. Trimming shortened V by 3 bases and J by 3 bases, and 9 bases separated the two germline ends. The V gene's germline CDR1 is SGHTA and CDR2 FQGNSA. The full variable domain, its missing parts supplied by reference TRBV7-2 and TRBJ2-7, is GAGVSQSPSNKVTEKGKDVELRCDPISGHTALYWYRQSLGQGLEFLIYFQGNSAPDKSGLPSDRFSAERTGGSVSTLTIQRTQQEDSAVYLCASSFWASYEQYFGPGTRLTVT.

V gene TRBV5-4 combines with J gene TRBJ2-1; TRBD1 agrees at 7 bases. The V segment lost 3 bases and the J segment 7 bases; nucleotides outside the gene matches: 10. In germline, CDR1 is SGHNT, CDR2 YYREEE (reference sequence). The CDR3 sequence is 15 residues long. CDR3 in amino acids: CASSSQGLVGNEQFF. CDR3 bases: TGTGCCAGCAGCTCACAGGGGTTAGTCGGGAATGAGCAGTTCTTC. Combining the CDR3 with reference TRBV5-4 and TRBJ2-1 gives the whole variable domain ETGVTQSPTHLIKTRGQQVTLRCSSQSGHNTVSWYQQALGQGPQFIFQYYREEENGRGNFPPRFSGLQFPNYSSELNVNALELDDSALYLCASSSQGLVGNEQFFGPGTRLTVL.

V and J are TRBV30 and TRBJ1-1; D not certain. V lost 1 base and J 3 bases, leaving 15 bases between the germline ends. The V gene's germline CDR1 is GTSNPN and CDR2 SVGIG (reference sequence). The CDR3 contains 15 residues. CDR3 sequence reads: CAWSGLFGVYTEAFF. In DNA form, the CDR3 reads TGTGCCTGGAGTGGCCTCTTCGGTGTATACACTGAAGCTTTCTTT.

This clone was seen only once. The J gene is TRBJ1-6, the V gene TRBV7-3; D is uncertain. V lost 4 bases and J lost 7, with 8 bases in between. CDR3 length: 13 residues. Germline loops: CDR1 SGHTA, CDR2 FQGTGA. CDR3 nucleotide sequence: TGTGCCAGCAGCTCGAACGGGAATTCACCCCTCCACTTT. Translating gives CASSSNGNSPLHF.

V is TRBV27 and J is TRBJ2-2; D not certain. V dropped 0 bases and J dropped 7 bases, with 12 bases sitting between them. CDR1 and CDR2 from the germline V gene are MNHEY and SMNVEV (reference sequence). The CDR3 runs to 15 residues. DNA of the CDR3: TGTGCCAGCAGTTTATCGAGAGCCCTCGGCGGGGAGCTGTTTTTT. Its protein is CASSLSRALGGELFF.

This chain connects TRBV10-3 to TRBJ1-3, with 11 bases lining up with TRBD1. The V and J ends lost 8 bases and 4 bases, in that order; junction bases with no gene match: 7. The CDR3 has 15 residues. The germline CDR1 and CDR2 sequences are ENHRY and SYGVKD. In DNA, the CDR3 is TGTGCCATCGGGGGGACAGGGGGAAGAGGAAACACCATATATTTT. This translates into CAIGGTGGRGNTIYF.

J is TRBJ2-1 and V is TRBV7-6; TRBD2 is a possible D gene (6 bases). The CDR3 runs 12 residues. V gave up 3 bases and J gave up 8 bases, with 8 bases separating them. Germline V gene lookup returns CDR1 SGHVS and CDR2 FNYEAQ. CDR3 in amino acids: CASSLGDYEQFF. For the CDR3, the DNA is TGTGCCAGCAGCTTGGGGGACTATGAGCAGTTCTTC.

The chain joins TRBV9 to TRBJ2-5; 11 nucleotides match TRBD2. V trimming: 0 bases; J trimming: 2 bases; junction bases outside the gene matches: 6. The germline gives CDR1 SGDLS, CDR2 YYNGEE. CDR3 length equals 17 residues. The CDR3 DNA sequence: TGTGCCAGCAGCGTAGAATTAGCGGGGGGGTCACAAGAGACCCAGTACTTC. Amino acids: CASSVELAGGSQETQYF.

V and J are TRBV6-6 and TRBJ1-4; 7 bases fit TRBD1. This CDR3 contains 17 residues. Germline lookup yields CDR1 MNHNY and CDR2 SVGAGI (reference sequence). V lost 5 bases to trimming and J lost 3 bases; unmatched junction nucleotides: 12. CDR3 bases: TGTGCCAGCAGTCGCCACACTAGACAGGGTTCTAATGAAAAACTGTTTTTT. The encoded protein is CASSRHTRQGSNEKLFF.

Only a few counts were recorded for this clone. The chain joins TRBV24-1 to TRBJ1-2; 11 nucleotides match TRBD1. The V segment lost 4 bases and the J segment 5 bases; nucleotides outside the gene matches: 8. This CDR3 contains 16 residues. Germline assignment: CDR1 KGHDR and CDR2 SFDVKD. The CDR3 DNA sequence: TGTGCCACCAGTGAATCCGGGACAGGGGGAAATTATGGCTACACCTTC. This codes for CATSESGTGGNYGYTF.

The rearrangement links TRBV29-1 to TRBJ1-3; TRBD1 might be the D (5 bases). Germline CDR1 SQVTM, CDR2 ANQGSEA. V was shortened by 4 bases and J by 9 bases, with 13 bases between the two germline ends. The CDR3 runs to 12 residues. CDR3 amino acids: CSVGDLGGTIYF. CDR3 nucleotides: TGCAGCGTTGGGGATTTGGGGGGCACCATATATTTT.